The 8 T cell receptor beta chains presented below share a single source sample, sequenced in a study of vaccination and CD4 T cells after COVID-19. Their antigens are not known. Sequenced with the Oncomine TCR Beta short-read assay was DNA taken from cultured CD4+ T cells. One entry per CDR3 protein results from TCRdb running MiXCR on the PCR reads. The sample has about 21,000 distinct CDR3 sequences; more than 40% are singletons. Treatment: approximately nine-day PBMC culture with coronavirus spike peptide pools or control peptides (ViraFEST assay). The specimen was CD4+ T cells from blood, cultured in vitro, collected before SARS-CoV-2 vaccination. Every receptor here comes from a human donor who had recovered from COVID-19.

Sample share makes this clonotype medium-sized. DNA of the CDR3: TGTGCCACCAGCAGAGACAGGGTAGAGACCCAGTACTTC. Its translation: CATSRDRVETQYF. The gene calls are TRBV15 and TRBJ2-5; tentative D call: TRBD1 (5 bases). Germline-derived CDR1 and CDR2 are LNHNV and YYDKDF (reference sequence). V shed 0 bases and J shed 4 bases, with 6 bases lying between them. The CDR3 contains 13 residues. The variable domain in full, with the rest retrieved from reference TRBV15 and TRBJ2-5, is DAMVIQNPRYQVTQFGKPVTLSCSQTLNHNVMYWYQQKSSQAPKLLFHYYDKDFNNEADTPDNFQSRRPNTSFCFLDIRSPGLGDTAMYLCATSRDRVETQYFGPGTRLLVL.

The chain uses TRBV7-8 and TRBJ1-2; TRBD1 aligns across 7 bases. CDR1 is SGHVS, CDR2 FQNEAQ, per germline. The CDR3 length is 18 residues. After removal of 1 base from V and 0 bases from J, the junction contained 11 bases not matched to a gene. CDR3 amino acids: CASSLVVLQGETNYGYTF. CDR3 sequence (DNA): TGTGCCAGCAGCTTAGTCGTTTTGCAGGGGGAGACTAACTATGGCTACACCTTC.

The table lists this clonotype with a few counts. The CDR3: CASSLLRDTEAFF. The CDR3 bases are TGTGCCAGCAGTCTGCTCCGGGACACTGAAGCTTTCTTT. The V call is TRBV12-3 or TRBV12-4, the J call TRBJ1-1; unclear D gene. The CDR3 totals 13 residues. V gave up 5 bases and J gave up 3 bases, with 10 bases separating them.

V usage is TRBV24-1 and J usage is TRBJ2-1; possibly TRBD1 for D (7 bases). The CDR3 is made up of 17 amino acids. Germline V gives CDR1 KGHDR, CDR2 SFDVKD. Trimming removed 3 bases from V and 6 bases from J, with 20 bases in between. CDR3 sequence: CATSDPTRGARRNEQFF. In nucleotides, the CDR3 is TGTGCCACCAGTGATCCGACCAGGGGGGCCCGTCGCAATGAGCAGTTCTTC.

This clonotype was observed a handful of times. The chain carries TRBV6-1 and TRBJ2-7, with 8 bases identical to TRBD2. Per the germline V gene, CDR1 is MNHNS and CDR2 is SASEGT. The CDR3 runs 14 residues. V lost 6 bases, J lost 3 bases, and 7 bases stayed unmatched. The CDR3 loop reads CASSPTSGRYEQYF. The CDR3 nucleotides are TGTGCCAGCAGCCCCACTAGCGGCCGCTACGAGCAGTACTTC.

The J gene is TRBJ1-6, the V gene TRBV7-2; 10 bases line up with TRBD1. The CDR3 is 14 amino acids. With V trimmed by 4 bases and J by 11 bases, 5 bases remained unmatched. The germline CDR1 and CDR2 sequences are SGHTA and FQGNSA. Written as DNA, the CDR3 is TGTGCCAGCAGCTCGCGACAGGGGGCGACACCCCTCCACTTT. Translated, it gives CASSSRQGATPLHF. Full variable domain (rest looked up from reference TRBV7-2 and TRBJ1-6): GAGVSQSPSNKVTEKGKDVELRCDPISGHTALYWYRQSLGQGLEFLIYFQGNSAPDKSGLPSDRFSAERTGGSVSTLTIQRTQQEDSAVYLCASSSRQGATPLHFGNGTRLTVT.

The rearrangement joins TRBV12-3 or TRBV12-4 to TRBJ1-5; no firm D call. CDR3 length equals 15 residues. V was cut by 6 bases and J by 9 bases, with 21 bases left in between. This CDR3 is CASSLQDGSYWPQHF. In DNA, the CDR3 is TGTGCCAGCAGCCTTCAGGACGGGTCTTATTGGCCCCAGCATTTT.

The chain employs TRBV28 and TRBJ1-5; possible D gene TRBD1, 5 bases. Germline loops: CDR1 MDHEN, CDR2 SYDVKM. The V and J ends lost 3 bases and 1 base respectively, with 13 bases between them. The CDR3 loop spans 16 amino acids. As DNA, the CDR3 is TGTGCCAGCAGTTTCCAGACGCGGGGGAGCAATCAGCCCCAGCATTTT. Translating gives CASSFQTRGSNQPQHF. Looking up the rest from reference TRBV28 and TRBJ1-5 gives the full variable domain: DVKVTQSSRYLVKRTGEKVFLECVQDMDHENMFWYRQDPGLGLRLIYFSYDVKMKEKGDIPEGYSVSREKKERFSLILESASTNQTSMYLCASSFQTRGSNQPQHFGDGTRLSIL.